What follows are 13 T cell receptor beta chains derived from one specimen sequenced in a study of blood T cells in healthy people across ages. Through a sample-barcoded 5' primer and a J-beta primer mix, a second PCR was run for roughly 7 to 11 cycles. Via MiXCR, TCRdb re-called the 5' RACE reads, giving one row per CDR3 protein. Among 1,500,000 or so distinct CDR3 sequences listed, around 55% were seen once. The sequenced sample consisted of blood. The receptors stem from a man aged 18 to 29 in good health.

The gene calls are TRBV6-1 and TRBJ1-5, with 8 bases matching TRBD1. Germline CDR1 reads MNHNS; CDR2 reads SASEGT. The ends lost 7 bases at V and 2 bases at J; junction bases unmatched: 7. The CDR3 extends over 15 amino acids. This CDR3 is CASKYQGAGNQPQHF. For the CDR3, the DNA is TGTGCCAGCAAGTACCAGGGGGCAGGCAATCAGCCCCAGCATTTT.

Only a few counts were recorded for this clonotype. The V gene is TRBV7-6, the J gene TRBJ1-6; D is uncertain. Trimming pared 5 bases from V and 8 bases from J, leaving 19 bases between. There are 16 residues in the CDR3. Looked up from germline, CDR1 is SGHVS and CDR2 is FNYEAQ. This CDR3 is CASSQGYSYRYSPLHF. The CDR3 region has the DNA TGTGCCAGCAGCCAAGGGTACTCCTACCGTTATTCACCCCTCCACTTT.

The CDR3 DNA reads TGTGCCAGCAGTGATTTTTACGGAGCCCAAGAGACCCAGTACTTC. This translates into CASSDFYGAQETQYF. The genes are TRBV6-1 and TRBJ2-7; D gene unclear. The J call may not be correct, given that the DNA end is closer to TRBJ2-5. Germline loops: CDR1 MNHNS, CDR2 SASEGT. The CDR3 totals 15 residues.

The chain employs TRBV7-9 and TRBJ2-5; 7 bases are shared with TRBD1. The CDR3 contains 15 residues. Germline loops: CDR1 SEHNR, CDR2 FQNEAQ (reference sequence). V was pared by 5 bases and J by 4 bases, with 10 bases of the junction left unmatched. The CDR3 loop is CASSPPGQSLETQYF. In DNA, the CDR3 is TGTGCCAGCAGCCCCCCGGGACAGTCCTTAGAGACCCAGTACTTC.

The rearrangement links TRBV10-3 to TRBJ2-7; D is unresolved. Per the germline V gene, CDR1 is ENHRY and CDR2 is SYGVKD. CDR3 length: 12 residues. V lost 8 bases, J lost 2 bases, and 10 bases lay in between. Here the CDR3 DNA reads TGTGCCATCTCTGGCAGCCCCTACGAGCAGTACTTC. Encoded protein: CAISGSPYEQYF.

The chain joins TRBV5-1 to TRBJ2-1; 14 bases line up with TRBD2. Trimming removed 4 bases from V and 6 bases from J; junction bases left unmatched: 6. The CDR3 has 16 residues. Germline V gene sequence: CDR1 SGHRS, CDR2 YFSETQ. CDR3 protein: CASSQTTSGRGNEQFF. The DNA for the CDR3 is TGCGCCAGCAGCCAGACGACTAGCGGGAGGGGCAATGAGCAGTTCTTC.

The chain joins TRBV7-8 to TRBJ2-5; D assignment may be TRBD1 or TRBD2 (5 bases each). This CDR3 is 13 amino acids long. CDR1 is SGHVS and CDR2 is FQNEAQ in the germline V gene. Trimming removed 2 bases from V and 11 bases from J, with 15 bases in between. The CDR3 sequence is CASSLRGLWEQYF. CDR3 nucleotides: TGTGCCAGCAGCTTAAGGGGTCTTTGGGAGCAGTACTTC.

This chain connects TRBV25-1 to TRBJ1-6; D gene uncertain. V shed 5 bases and J shed 7 bases, with 6 bases lying between them. The CDR3 runs 12 residues. Germline assignment: CDR1 MGHDK and CDR2 SYGVNS. The CDR3 DNA follows: TGTGCCAGCAGTAATAGGAATTCACCCCTCCACTTT. It yields the protein CASSNRNSPLHF.

The rearrangement links TRBV28 to TRBJ2-7; the D gene is possibly TRBD1 (6 bases). Trimming took off 2 bases at V and 0 bases at J, with 11 bases between the two ends. CDR1 and CDR2 (germline): MDHEN, SYDVKM. This CDR3 is 15 amino acids long. For the CDR3, the DNA is TGTGCCAGCAGTTTACAACCGACAGGCTCCTACGAGCAGTACTTC. Its translation is CASSLQPTGSYEQYF. The variable domain in full, completed from reference TRBV28 and TRBJ2-7, reads DVKVTQSSRYLVKRTGEKVFLECVQDMDHENMFWYRQDPGLGLRLIYFSYDVKMKEKGDIPEGYSVSREKKERFSLILESASTNQTSMYLCASSLQPTGSYEQYFGPGTRLTVT.

The chain recombines TRBV7-9 with TRBJ2-3; D remains ambiguous. Trimming removed 0 bases at V and 6 bases at J, with 10 bases between. This CDR3 is built from 14 residues. Per the germline V gene, CDR1 is SEHNR and CDR2 is FQNEAQ (reference sequence). The CDR3 loop is CASSLASRIDTQYF. The CDR3 DNA reads as TGTGCCAGCAGCTTAGCGTCCCGGATCGATACGCAGTATTTT.

This chain joins TRBV7-7 and TRBJ1-2; D is undetermined. Per the germline V gene, CDR1 is SSHAT and CDR2 is FNYEAQ (reference sequence). Trimming shortened V by 5 bases and J by 8 bases, and 12 bases separated the two germline ends. The CDR3 has 12 residues. The CDR3 loop is CASSLQALGYTF. The CDR3 DNA follows: TGTGCCAGCAGCCTACAAGCCTTGGGCTACACCTTC.

The sample holds a few counts of this clonotype. The chain combines TRBV10-3 with TRBJ2-5; 7 nucleotides align to TRBD1. Trimming removed 6 bases from V and 4 bases from J; junction bases left unmatched: 5. The CDR3 runs to 13 residues. From germline, CDR1 is ENHRY and CDR2 SYGVKD. CDR3 sequence (DNA): TGTGCCATCAGGCGACAGGGCGGAGAGACCCAGTACTTC. Translating it yields CAIRRQGGETQYF.

The CDR3 nucleotides read TGTGCCAGCAGCCAAGAGGATGGCAGGGCGTTTGGGGCCAACGTCCTGACTTTC. Translated, it gives CASSQEDGRAFGANVLTF. The rearrangement links TRBV4-2 to TRBJ2-6, with D tentatively TRBD1 (5 bases). CDR3 length equals 18 residues. Germline V lookup: CDR1 LGHNA, CDR2 YNFKEQ. Trimming removed 0 bases at V and 3 bases at J, with 15 bases between.